The clone carrying this T cell receptor beta chain appeared a few times. The CDR3 spans 14 residues. Germline lookup yields CDR1 MNHEY and CDR2 SMNVEV (reference sequence). V lost 5 bases and J lost 5; bases outside the gene matches: 8. Data came from immunoSEQ multiplex PCR; TCRdb stores just in-frame clones and leaves some out. The table includes under 70,000 clones, roughly 75% detected once. This sample is part of a study of blood T cell repertoires in COVID-19. About the research overall: Some COVID-19 samples were acute and others convalescent; all came from the United States, Italy and Spain.

V gene TRBV27 combines with J gene TRBJ2-7; 8 nucleotides align to TRBD1. The clonotype was recovered from a human donor in a cohort sampled during active COVID-19. Sequences were obtained from peripheral blood. The CDR3 spells CASSARTGSNEQYF. Here the CDR3 DNA reads TGTGCCAGCAGTGCCAGGACAGGGTCTAACGAGCAGTACTTC.